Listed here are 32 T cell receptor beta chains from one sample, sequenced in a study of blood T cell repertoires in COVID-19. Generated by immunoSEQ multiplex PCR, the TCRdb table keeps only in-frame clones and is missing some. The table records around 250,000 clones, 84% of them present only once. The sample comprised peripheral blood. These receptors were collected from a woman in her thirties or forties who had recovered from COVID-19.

The CDR3 spells CASSVPTQRGIAGSYNSPLHF. The DNA for the CDR3 is TGTGCCAGCAGTGTTCCCACCCAACGGGGAATCGCGGGATCCTATAATTCACCCCTCCACTTT. V gene TRBV2 combines with J gene TRBJ1-6; D gene ambiguous. V was pared by 4 bases and J by 1 base, with 26 bases between. The germline V gene has CDR1 SNHLY and CDR2 FYNNEI. The CDR3 consists of 21 residues.

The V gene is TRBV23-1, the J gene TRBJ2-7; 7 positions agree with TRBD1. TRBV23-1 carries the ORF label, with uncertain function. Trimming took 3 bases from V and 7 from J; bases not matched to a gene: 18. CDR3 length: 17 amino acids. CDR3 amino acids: CASSQGSRRDSAFEQYF. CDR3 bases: TGCGCCAGCAGTCAGGGAAGCCGCCGGGACAGTGCCTTTGAGCAGTACTTC.

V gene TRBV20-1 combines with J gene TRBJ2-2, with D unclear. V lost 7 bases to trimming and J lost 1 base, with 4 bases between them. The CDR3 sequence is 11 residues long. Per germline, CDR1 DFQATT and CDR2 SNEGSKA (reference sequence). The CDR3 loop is CSGQNTGELFF. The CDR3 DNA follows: TGCAGTGGTCAGAACACCGGGGAGCTGTTTTTT.

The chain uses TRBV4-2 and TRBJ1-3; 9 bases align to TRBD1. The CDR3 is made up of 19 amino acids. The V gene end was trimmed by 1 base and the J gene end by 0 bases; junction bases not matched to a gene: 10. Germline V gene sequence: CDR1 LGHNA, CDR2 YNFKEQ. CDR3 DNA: TGTGCCAGCAGCCAAGCGACCCCGGGACAGGGCTCCTCTGGAAACACCATATATTTT. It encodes CASSQATPGQGSSGNTIYF.

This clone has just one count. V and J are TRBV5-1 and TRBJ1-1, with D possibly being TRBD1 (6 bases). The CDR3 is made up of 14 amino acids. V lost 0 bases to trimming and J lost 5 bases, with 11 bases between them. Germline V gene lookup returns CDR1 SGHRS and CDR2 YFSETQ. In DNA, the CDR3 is TGCGCCAGCAGCTTGGTTCACAGGGAAACTGAAGCTTTCTTT. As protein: CASSLVHRETEAFF.

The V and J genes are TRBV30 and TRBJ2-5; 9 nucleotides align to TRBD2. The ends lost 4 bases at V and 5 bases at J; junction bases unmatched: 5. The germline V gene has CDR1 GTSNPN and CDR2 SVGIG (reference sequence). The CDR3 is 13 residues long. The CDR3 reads CAWNWAGGETQYF. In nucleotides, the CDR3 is TGTGCCTGGAATTGGGCGGGGGGGGAGACCCAGTACTTC.

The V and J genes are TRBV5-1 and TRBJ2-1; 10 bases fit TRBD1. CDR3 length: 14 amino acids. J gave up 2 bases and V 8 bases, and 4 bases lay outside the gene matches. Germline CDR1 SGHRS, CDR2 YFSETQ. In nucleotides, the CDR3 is TGCGCCAGTAAGACAGGGGGCACCTACAATGAGCAGTTCTTC. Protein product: CASKTGGTYNEQFF.

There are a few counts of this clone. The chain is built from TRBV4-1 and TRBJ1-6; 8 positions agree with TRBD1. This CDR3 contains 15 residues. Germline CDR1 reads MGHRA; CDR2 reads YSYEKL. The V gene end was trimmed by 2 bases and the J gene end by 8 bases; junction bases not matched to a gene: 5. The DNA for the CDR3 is TGCGCCAGCAGCCAATCGACAGGGGTGTATTCACCCCTCCACTTT. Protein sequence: CASSQSTGVYSPLHF.

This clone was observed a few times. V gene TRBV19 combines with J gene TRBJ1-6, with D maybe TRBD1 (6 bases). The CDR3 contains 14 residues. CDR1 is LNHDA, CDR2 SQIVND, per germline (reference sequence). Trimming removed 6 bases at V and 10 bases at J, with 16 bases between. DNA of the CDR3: TGTGCCAGTAGATACCAGGGGAACGGATCACCCCTCCACTTT. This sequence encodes CASRYQGNGSPLHF.

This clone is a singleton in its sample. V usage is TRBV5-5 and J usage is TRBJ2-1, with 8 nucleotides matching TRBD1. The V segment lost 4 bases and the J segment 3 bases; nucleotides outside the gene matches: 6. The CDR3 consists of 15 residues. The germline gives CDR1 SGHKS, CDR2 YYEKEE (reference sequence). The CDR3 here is CASSLGQGGYNEQFF. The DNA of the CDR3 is TGTGCCAGCAGCCTAGGACAGGGCGGCTACAATGAGCAGTTCTTC.

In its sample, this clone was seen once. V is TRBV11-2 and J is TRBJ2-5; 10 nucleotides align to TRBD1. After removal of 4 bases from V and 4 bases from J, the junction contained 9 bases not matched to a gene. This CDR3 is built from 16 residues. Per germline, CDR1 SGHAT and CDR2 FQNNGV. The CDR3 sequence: CASSSDRDRGSETQYF. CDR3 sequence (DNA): TGTGCCAGCAGCTCAGATAGGGACAGGGGTTCAGAGACCCAGTACTTC.

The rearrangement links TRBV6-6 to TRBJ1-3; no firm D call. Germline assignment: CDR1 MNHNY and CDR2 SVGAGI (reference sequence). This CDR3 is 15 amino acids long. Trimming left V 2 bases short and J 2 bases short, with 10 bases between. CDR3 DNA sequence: TGTGCCAGCAGTTACATGACGCTAGCTGGAAACACCATATATTTT. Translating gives CASSYMTLAGNTIYF.

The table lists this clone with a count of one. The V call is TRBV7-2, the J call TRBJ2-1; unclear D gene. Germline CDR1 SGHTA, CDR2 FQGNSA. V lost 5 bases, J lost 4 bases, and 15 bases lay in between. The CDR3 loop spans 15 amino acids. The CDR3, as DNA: TGTGCCAGCAGCCCCAGACATACCTTATACAATGAGCAGTTCTTC. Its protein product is CASSPRHTLYNEQFF.

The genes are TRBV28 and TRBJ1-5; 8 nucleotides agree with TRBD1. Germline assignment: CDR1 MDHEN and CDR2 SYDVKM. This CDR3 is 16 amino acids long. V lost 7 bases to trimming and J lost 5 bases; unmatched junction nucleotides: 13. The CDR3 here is CASILFGGTGDQPQHF. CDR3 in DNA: TGTGCCAGCATCCTTTTTGGGGGGACAGGAGATCAGCCCCAGCATTTT. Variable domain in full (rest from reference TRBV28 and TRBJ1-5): DVKVTQSSRYLVKRTGEKVFLECVQDMDHENMFWYRQDPGLGLRLIYFSYDVKMKEKGDIPEGYSVSREKKERFSLILESASTNQTSMYLCASILFGGTGDQPQHFGDGTRLSIL.

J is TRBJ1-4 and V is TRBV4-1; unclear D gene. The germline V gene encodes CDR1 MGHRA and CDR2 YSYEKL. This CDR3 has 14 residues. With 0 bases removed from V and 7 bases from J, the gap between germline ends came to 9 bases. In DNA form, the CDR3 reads TGCGCCAGCAGCCAAGACTCCTACTCTGAAAAACTGTTTTTT. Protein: CASSQDSYSEKLFF.

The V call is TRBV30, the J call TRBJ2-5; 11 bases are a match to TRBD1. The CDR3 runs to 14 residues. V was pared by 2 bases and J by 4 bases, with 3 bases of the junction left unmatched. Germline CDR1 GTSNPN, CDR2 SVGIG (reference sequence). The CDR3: CAWSRTGGPETQYF. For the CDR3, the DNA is TGTGCCTGGAGTCGGACAGGGGGCCCAGAGACCCAGTACTTC.

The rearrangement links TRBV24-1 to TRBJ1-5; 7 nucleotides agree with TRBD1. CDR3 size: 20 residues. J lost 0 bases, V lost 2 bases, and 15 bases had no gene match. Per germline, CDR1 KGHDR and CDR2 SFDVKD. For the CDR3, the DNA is TGTGCCACCAGTGATTCTTCGGGGCAGGGGGGCAAATATAGCAATCAGCCCCAGCATTTT. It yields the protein CATSDSSGQGGKYSNQPQHF.

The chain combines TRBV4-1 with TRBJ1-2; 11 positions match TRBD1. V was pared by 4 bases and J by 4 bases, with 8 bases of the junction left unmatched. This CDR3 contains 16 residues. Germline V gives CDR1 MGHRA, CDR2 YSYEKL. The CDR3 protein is CASSRGQGAIGYGYTF. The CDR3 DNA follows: TGCGCCAGCAGCCGAGGACAGGGGGCCATTGGCTATGGCTACACCTTC.

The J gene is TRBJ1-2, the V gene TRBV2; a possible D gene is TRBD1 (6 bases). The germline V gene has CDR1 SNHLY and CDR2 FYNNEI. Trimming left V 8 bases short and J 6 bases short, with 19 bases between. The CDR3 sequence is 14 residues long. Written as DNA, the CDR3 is TGTGCCAGCGGAGCGAGGCAGGGGATCCATGGCTACACCTTC. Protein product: CASGARQGIHGYTF.

The CDR3 bases are TGTGCCAGCAAGCTGGGGTCTGGTCCCGGGAGGTCTAATGAAAAACTGTTTTTT. Its translation is CASKLGSGPGRSNEKLFF. This sequence joins TRBV2 and TRBJ1-4; D remains ambiguous. The germline V gene has CDR1 SNHLY and CDR2 FYNNEI. The CDR3 is 18 residues long. The V gene lost 7 bases and the J gene lost 3 bases, with 24 bases spanning the gap.

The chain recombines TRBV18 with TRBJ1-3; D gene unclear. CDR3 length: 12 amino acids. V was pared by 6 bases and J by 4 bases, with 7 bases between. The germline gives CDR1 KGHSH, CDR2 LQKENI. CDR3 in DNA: TGTGCCAGCTCCCTCAGGGGAAACACCATATATTTT. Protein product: CASSLRGNTIYF.

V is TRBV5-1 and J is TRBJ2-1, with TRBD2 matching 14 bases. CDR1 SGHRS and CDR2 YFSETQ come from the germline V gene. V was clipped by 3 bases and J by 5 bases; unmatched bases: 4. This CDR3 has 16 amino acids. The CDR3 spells CASSSGTSGGDNEQFF. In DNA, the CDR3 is TGCGCCAGCAGCTCGGGGACTAGCGGGGGAGACAATGAGCAGTTCTTC.

This CDR3 reads CAWGPEGQFF. DNA of the CDR3: TGTGCCTGGGGTCCGGAGGGGCAGTTCTTC. This chain connects TRBV30 to TRBJ2-1; a possible D gene is TRBD2 (6 bases). CDR1 and CDR2 (germline): GTSNPN, SVGIG (reference sequence). This CDR3 is 10 amino acids long. Trimming left V 5 bases short and J 12 bases short, with 11 bases between.

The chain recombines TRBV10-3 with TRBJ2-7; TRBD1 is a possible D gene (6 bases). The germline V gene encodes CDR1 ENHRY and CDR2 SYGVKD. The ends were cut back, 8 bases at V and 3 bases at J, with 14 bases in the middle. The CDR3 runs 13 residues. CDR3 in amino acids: CAIPRGAYYEQYF. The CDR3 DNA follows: TGTGCCATCCCCAGGGGAGCCTACTACGAGCAGTACTTC.

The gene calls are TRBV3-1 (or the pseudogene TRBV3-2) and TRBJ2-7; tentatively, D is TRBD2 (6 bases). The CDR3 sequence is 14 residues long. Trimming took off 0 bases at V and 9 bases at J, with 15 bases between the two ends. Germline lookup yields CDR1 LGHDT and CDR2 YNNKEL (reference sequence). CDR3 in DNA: TGTGCCAGCAGCCAAGATTCTTCGGGGGAACTGCAGTACTTC. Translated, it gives CASSQDSSGELQYF.

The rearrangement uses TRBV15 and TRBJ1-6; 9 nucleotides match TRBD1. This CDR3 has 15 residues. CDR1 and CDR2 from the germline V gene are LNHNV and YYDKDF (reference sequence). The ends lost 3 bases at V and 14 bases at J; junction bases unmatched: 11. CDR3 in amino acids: CATSRAGTGIKALHF. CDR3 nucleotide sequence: TGTGCCACCAGCAGGGCCGGGACAGGGATTAAGGCCCTCCACTTT.

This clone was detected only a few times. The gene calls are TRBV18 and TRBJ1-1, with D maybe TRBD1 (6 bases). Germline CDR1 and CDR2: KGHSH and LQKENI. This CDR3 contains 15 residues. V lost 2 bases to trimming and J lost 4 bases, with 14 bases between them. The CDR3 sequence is CASSPSTGRGTEAFF. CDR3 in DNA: TGTGCCAGCTCACCATCGACAGGACGGGGCACTGAAGCTTTCTTT.

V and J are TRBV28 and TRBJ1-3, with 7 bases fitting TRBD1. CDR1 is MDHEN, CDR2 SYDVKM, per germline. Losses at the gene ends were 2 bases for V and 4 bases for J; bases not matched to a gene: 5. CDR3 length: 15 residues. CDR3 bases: TGTGCCAGCAGTTTAGACAGGGCAAGAGGAAACACCATATATTTT. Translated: CASSLDRARGNTIYF.

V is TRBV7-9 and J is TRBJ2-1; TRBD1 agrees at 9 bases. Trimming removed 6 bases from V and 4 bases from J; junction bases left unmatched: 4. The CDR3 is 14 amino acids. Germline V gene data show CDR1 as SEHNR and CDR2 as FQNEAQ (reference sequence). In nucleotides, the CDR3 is TGTGCCAGCAGGGGACAGGGATTTTACAATGAGCAGTTCTTC. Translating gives CASRGQGFYNEQFF.

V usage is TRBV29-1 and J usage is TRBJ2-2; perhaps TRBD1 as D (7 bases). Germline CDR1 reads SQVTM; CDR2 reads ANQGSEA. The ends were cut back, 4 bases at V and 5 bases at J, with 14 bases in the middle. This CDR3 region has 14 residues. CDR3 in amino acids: CSVGGDSYTGELFF. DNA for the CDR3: TGCAGCGTTGGCGGGGACAGTTATACCGGGGAGCTGTTTTTT.

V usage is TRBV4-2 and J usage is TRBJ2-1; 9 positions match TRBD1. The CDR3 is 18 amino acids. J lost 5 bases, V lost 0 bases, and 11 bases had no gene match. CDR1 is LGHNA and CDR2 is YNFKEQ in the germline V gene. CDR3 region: CASSQEVGVDRGNNEQFF. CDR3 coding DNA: TGTGCCAGCAGCCAAGAGGTGGGGGTAGACAGGGGGAACAATGAGCAGTTCTTC.

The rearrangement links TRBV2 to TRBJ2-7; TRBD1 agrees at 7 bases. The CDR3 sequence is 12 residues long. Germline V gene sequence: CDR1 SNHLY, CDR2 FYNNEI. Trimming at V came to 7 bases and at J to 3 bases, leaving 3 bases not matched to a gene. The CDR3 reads CASKGDSYEQYF. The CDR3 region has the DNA TGTGCCAGCAAGGGGGACAGCTACGAGCAGTACTTC.